The present entry profiles one T cell receptor beta chain with its context. This specimen comes from a study of blood T cell repertoires in COVID-19. Across the whole study: Samples taken during acute and convalescent COVID-19 were collected in the United States, Italy and Spain.

V was clipped by 2 bases and J by 4 bases; unmatched bases: 3. This CDR3 has 15 residues. Germline lookup yields CDR1 LGHDT and CDR2 YNNKEL (reference sequence). Study processing details: Reference gene primer amplification gave nucleated cell count estimates. Sequencing was performed with immunoSEQ multiplex PCR; in TCRdb, only in-frame clones are kept and a portion is missing. For V, J and clone size, that table is used; D and trimming come from the DNA. The sample comprises fewer than 300,000 clones, 70% to 85% of which are singletons, and 0.7% to 0.9% rests with the top ten. It was during active infection that Seattle patients were enrolled and then longitudinally followed.

Sequencing was done on a sample of peripheral blood. This chain connects TRBV3-1 (or the pseudogene TRBV3-2) to TRBJ2-1; 9 positions agree with TRBD1. The source is a human donor with COVID-19, enrolled during active disease. The donor label of this sample is uncertain. CDR3 region: CASSQRGTGYNEQFF. CDR3 coding DNA: TGTGCCAGCAGCCAACGTGGGACAGGGTACAATGAGCAGTTCTTC.